The 10 T cell receptor beta chains given below trace back to one sample, sequenced in a study of post-analysis software for immune sequencing data. General observations from the study: TRBV5-6, TRBV5-1 and TRBV20-1 belonged to a set of a handful of TRBV segments that were more frequent in patients than controls.

cDNA libraries of TCR beta carried unique molecular identifiers. TCRdb reprocessed the PCR reads with MiXCR, giving one entry per CDR3 protein. The sample carries hundreds of thousands of distinct CDR3 sequences, less than 35% recorded once. No antigen is known for these receptors. Sequenced sample: blood. The receptors were gathered from a girl aged 5-17 years with multiple sclerosis.

This clonotype was recorded a few times. The V and J genes are TRBV24-1 and TRBJ1-2; D might be TRBD1 (5 bases). V was pared by 4 bases and J by 6 bases, with 14 bases between. Germline loops: CDR1 KGHDR, CDR2 SFDVKD. CDR3 size: 14 residues. CDR3 sequence (DNA): TGTGCCACCAGTGACCCAGTCAGGGATCATGGCTACACCTTC. It translates to CATSDPVRDHGYTF.

Worth noting for this clonotype: This CDR3 fails to terminate in the conserved phenylalanine or tryptophan, so it likely reflects a read error. This chain links TRBV9 with TRBJ1-5, with D possibly TRBD1 on 6 matching bases. The germline CDR1 and CDR2 sequences are SGDLS and YYNGEE. V was trimmed by 9 bases and J by 4 bases, leaving 11 bases between them. The CDR3 spans 12 residues. CDR3: CANQQGNQPQHL. The CDR3 bases are TGTGCCAACCAACAGGGAAATCAGCCCCAGCATTTG.

A remark on this clonotype: A much larger clone differs by one base, so this may be a read error. This chain uses TRBV29-1 with TRBJ2-1; 8 bases are a match to TRBD1. The DNA end lines up better with TRBJ2-7; the J call may be wrong. The CDR3 consists of 14 residues. CDR1 and CDR2 from the germline V gene are SQVTM and ANQGSEA. The CDR3 nucleotides are TGCAGCGTTGTGGCAGGGGGCCTTACCCACGAGCAGTACTTC. Translating it yields CSVVAGGLTHEQYF.

The rearrangement joins TRBV10-3 to TRBJ2-3, with 7 bases that match TRBD1. In germline, CDR1 is ENHRY, CDR2 SYGVKD. V was clipped by 6 bases and J by 4 bases; unmatched bases: 13. The CDR3 contains 16 residues. CDR3: CAISPPDRAGADTQYF. CDR3 in DNA: TGTGCCATCAGCCCCCCCGACAGGGCTGGCGCAGATACGCAGTATTTT.

This chain links TRBV7-2 with TRBJ2-7; possibly TRBD2 for D (6 bases). In germline, CDR1 is SGHTA, CDR2 FQGNSA. The CDR3 contains 14 residues. V was cut by 3 bases and J by 7 bases, with 16 bases left in between. For the CDR3, the DNA is TGTGCCAGCAGCTTTGGGGGGAGGTTGGGTGAGCAGTACTTC. It translates to CASSFGGRLGEQYF.

The chain recombines TRBV27 with TRBJ1-6; TRBD1 is a possible D gene (5 bases). The V gene's germline CDR1 is MNHEY and CDR2 SMNVEV (reference sequence). The CDR3 contains 14 residues. The V gene lost 6 bases and the J gene lost 7 bases, with 13 bases spanning the gap. The CDR3 loop reads CASSTGTSNSPLHF. In DNA form, the CDR3 reads TGTGCCAGCAGCACCGGGACGAGCAATTCACCCCTCCACTTT.

The chain uses TRBV7-9 and TRBJ2-3; 7 bases are shared with TRBD2. This CDR3 contains 14 residues. V was clipped by 4 bases and J by 3 bases; unmatched bases: 4. Germline V lookup: CDR1 SEHNR, CDR2 FQNEAQ (reference sequence). CDR3 protein: CASSSGLETDTQYF. Written as DNA, the CDR3 is TGTGCCAGCAGCTCAGGACTAGAGACAGATACGCAGTATTTT. The entire variable domain, with the rest obtained from reference TRBV7-9 and TRBJ2-3, is as follows: DTGVSQNPRHKITKRGQNVTFRCDPISEHNRLYWYRQTLGQGPEFLTYFQNEAQLEKSRLLSDRFSAERPKGSFSTLEIQRTEQGDSAMYLCASSSGLETDTQYFGPGTRLTVL.

This chain joins TRBV25-1 and TRBJ2-1; TRBD2 matches at 7 bases. This CDR3 has 14 residues. Trimming cost V 9 bases and J 9 bases; bases outside gene matches: 14. CDR1 and CDR2 from the germline V gene are MGHDK and SYGVNS. CDR3 protein: CASKGSGTFSEQFF. DNA for the CDR3: TGTGCCAGTAAGGGGAGCGGGACCTTCAGTGAGCAGTTCTTC.

The chain carries TRBV9 and TRBJ1-4, with TRBD1 matching 7 bases. The germline V gene encodes CDR1 SGDLS and CDR2 YYNGEE. This CDR3 has 15 residues. Losses at the gene ends were 4 bases for V and 4 bases for J; bases not matched to a gene: 7. CDR3 DNA sequence: TGTGCCAGCAGCCCGCGGACAGGATTTAATGAAAAACTGTTTTTT. It codes for CASSPRTGFNEKLFF.

There are a few counts of this clonotype. The chain couples TRBV20-1 to TRBJ1-2, with a possible D match to TRBD1 (6 bases). Germline values: CDR1 DFQATT, CDR2 SNEGSKA (reference sequence). CDR3 length: 12 amino acids. The V end lost 4 bases, the J end lost 5 bases, and 11 bases lay between the germline ends. Written as DNA, the CDR3 is TGCAGTGCTACCAACAGGGATTATGGCTACACCTTC. Translation gives CSATNRDYGYTF.